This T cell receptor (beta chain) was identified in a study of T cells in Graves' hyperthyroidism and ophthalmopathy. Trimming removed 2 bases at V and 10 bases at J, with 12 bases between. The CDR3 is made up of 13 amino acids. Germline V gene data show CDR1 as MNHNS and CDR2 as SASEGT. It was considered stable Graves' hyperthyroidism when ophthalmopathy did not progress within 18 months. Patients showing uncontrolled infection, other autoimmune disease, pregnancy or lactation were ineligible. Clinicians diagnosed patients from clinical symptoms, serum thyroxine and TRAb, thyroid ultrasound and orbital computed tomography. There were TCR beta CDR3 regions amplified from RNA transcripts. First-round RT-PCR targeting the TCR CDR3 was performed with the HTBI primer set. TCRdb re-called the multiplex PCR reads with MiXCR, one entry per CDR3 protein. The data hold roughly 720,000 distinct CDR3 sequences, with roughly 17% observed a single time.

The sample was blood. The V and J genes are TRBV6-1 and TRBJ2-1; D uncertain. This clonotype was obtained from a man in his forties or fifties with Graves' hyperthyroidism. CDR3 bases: TGTGCCAGCAGTGAAAATTTGGGGTTAGAGCAGTTCTTC. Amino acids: CASSENLGLEQFF.